Below are 26 T cell receptor beta chains sequenced from a single sample in a study of PD-L1 blockade in urothelial cancer. Profiled with immunoSEQ multiplex PCR; TCRdb holds only in-frame clones, not every one. Here the sample spans about 38,000 clones, about nine tenths being singletons. The sample here was PBMCs, taken around atezolizumab (anti-PD-L1) treatment. These receptors originate from a man aged 70-80 years with urothelial cancer.

The chain employs TRBV14 and TRBJ2-3, with 14 nucleotides matching TRBD2. Germline values: CDR1 SGHDN, CDR2 FVKESK. The CDR3 is 17 residues long. V shed 1 base and J 3 bases; nucleotides not matched to a gene: 3. This chain's CDR3 is CASSQVRTSGRTDTQYF. CDR3 bases: TGTGCCAGCAGCCAAGTCCGGACTAGCGGGAGGACAGATACGCAGTATTTT.

The rearrangement uses TRBV29-1 and TRBJ2-3, with D hard to call. Germline values: CDR1 SQVTM, CDR2 ANQGSEA. CDR3 length: 13 amino acids. Deletions cut 3 bases from V and 2 bases from J, with 9 bases between. Here the CDR3 DNA reads TGCAGCGTTGACTCACTTAACACAGATACGCAGTATTTT. Translated, it gives CSVDSLNTDTQYF.

CDR3 nucleotides: TGCAGCGTTGGTTCTACCTCCTACGAGCAGTACTTC. Residues: CSVGSTSYEQYF. This rearrangement joins TRBV29-1 to TRBJ2-7; D ambiguous. The CDR3 runs to 12 residues. The germline V and J ends were trimmed by 4 bases and 0 bases, with 7 bases remaining between them. Germline-derived CDR1 and CDR2 are SQVTM and ANQGSEA.

V usage is TRBV6-5 and J usage is TRBJ1-5; D possibly corresponds to TRBD1 (5 bases). CDR1 and CDR2 (germline): MNHEY, SVGAGI. This CDR3 comprises 14 residues. The V and J ends lost 9 bases and 5 bases respectively, with 17 bases between them. The CDR3 spells CASKKGGADQPQHF. The CDR3 DNA sequence: TGTGCCAGTAAGAAGGGTGGGGCCGATCAGCCCCAGCATTTT.

The chain employs TRBV9 and TRBJ2-3; D may be TRBD2 (5 bases). Trimming stripped 0 bases from V and 5 bases from J, with 7 bases between. The CDR3 covers 13 residues. The germline V gene encodes CDR1 SGDLS and CDR2 YYNGEE. The CDR3 loop reads CASSVEAGDTQYF. The DNA of the CDR3 is TGTGCCAGCAGCGTAGAGGCGGGAGATACGCAGTATTTT.

The chain recombines TRBV2 with TRBJ1-5; D is perhaps TRBD1 (6 bases). V was cut by 6 bases and J by 3 bases, with 15 bases left in between. The CDR3 loop spans 15 amino acids. In germline, CDR1 is SNHLY, CDR2 FYNNEI. CDR3 nucleotides: TGTGCCAGCAGAGAACAGGGTCTACTCAATCAGCCCCAGCATTTT. Translated: CASREQGLLNQPQHF.

J is TRBJ1-2 and V is TRBV18; D is perhaps TRBD1 (5 bases). V shed 1 base and J shed 8 bases, with 17 bases lying between them. The germline V gene has CDR1 KGHSH and CDR2 LQKENI. This CDR3 spans 15 amino acids. CDR3 region: CASSPQKSGMEGYTF. Written as DNA, the CDR3 is TGTGCCAGCTCACCACAAAAGTCAGGGATGGAGGGCTACACCTTC.

V is TRBV19 and J is TRBJ2-1, with 13 positions matching TRBD2. Trimming at V came to 3 bases and at J to 5 bases, leaving 1 base not matched to a gene. CDR1 is LNHDA, CDR2 SQIVND, per germline (reference sequence). The CDR3 loop spans 15 amino acids. The CDR3: CASSIGTSGDNEQFF. DNA for the CDR3: TGTGCCAGTAGTATTGGGACTAGCGGGGACAATGAGCAGTTCTTC. Filled out from reference TRBV19 and TRBJ2-1, the complete variable domain reads DGGITQSPKYLFRKEGQNVTLSCEQNLNHDAMYWYRQDPGQGLRLIYYSQIVNDFQKGDIAEGYSVSREKKESFPLTVTSAQKNPTAFYLCASSIGTSGDNEQFFGPGTRLTVL.

This chain links TRBV23-1 with TRBJ2-7, with 7 bases fitting TRBD1. TRBV23-1 is noted as an ORF with a role that remains uncertain. This CDR3 is built from 14 residues. Losses at the gene ends were 8 bases for V and 1 base for J; bases not matched to a gene: 8. CDR3 sequence (DNA): TGCGCCAGCGGCCGTTGGGACAGTTCCTACGAGCAGTACTTC. Translated: CASGRWDSSYEQYF.

The chain has TRBV11-1 and TRBJ2-7, with 8 nucleotides matching TRBD2. CDR1 and CDR2 from the germline V gene are SGHAT and FQDESV (reference sequence). V was clipped by 4 bases and J by 6 bases; unmatched bases: 11. The CDR3 is 15 amino acids. CDR3 residues: CASSSRNTGGSEQYF. CDR3 bases: TGTGCCAGCAGCTCCCGGAATACGGGAGGGAGCGAGCAGTACTTC.

This chain connects TRBV5-1 to TRBJ1-5; D possibly corresponds to TRBD1 (6 bases). The CDR3 runs 15 residues. Trimming cost V 1 base and J 1 base, with 9 bases left between them. Germline V lookup: CDR1 SGHRS, CDR2 YFSETQ. In DNA form, the CDR3 reads TGCGCCAGCAGCTTGAATGGGACAAGCAATCAGCCCCAGCATTTT. Its translation: CASSLNGTSNQPQHF.

This clone occurred a few times. This chain links TRBV5-6 with TRBJ1-1; D unresolved. With 4 bases removed from V and 1 base from J, the gap between germline ends came to 14 bases. Germline CDR1 reads SGHDT; CDR2 reads YYEEEE. This CDR3 contains 15 residues. The CDR3 DNA is TGTGCCAGCAGCGAGAGGGAAGCAAGGAACACTGAAGCTTTCTTT. This translates into CASSEREARNTEAFF.

The chain links TRBV27 to TRBJ2-1, with D perhaps matching TRBD2 (5 bases). V lost 2 bases and J 2 bases, leaving 10 bases between the germline ends. Germline V gene data show CDR1 as MNHEY and CDR2 as SMNVEV (reference sequence). This CDR3 contains 15 residues. This CDR3 is CASSLAGSTYNEQFF. CDR3 DNA: TGTGCCAGCAGTTTAGCTGGGAGCACCTACAATGAGCAGTTCTTC.

V and J are TRBV6-5 and TRBJ1-4; D ambiguous. CDR1 and CDR2 (germline): MNHEY, SVGAGI. V dropped 4 bases and J dropped 0 bases, with 6 bases sitting between them. The CDR3 runs to 14 residues. DNA for the CDR3: TGTGCCAGCAGTTTCTCCTCAACTAATGAAAAACTGTTTTTT. Amino acid sequence: CASSFSSTNEKLFF.

This chain connects TRBV30 to TRBJ2-5, with D possibly matching TRBD1 (5 bases). The germline gives CDR1 GTSNPN, CDR2 SVGIG (reference sequence). The CDR3 is 15 residues long. V lost 3 bases to trimming and J lost 5 bases, with 19 bases between them. CDR3 bases: TGTGCCTGGAGGGCCGGAAGGGGCAATGAGGAGACCCAGTACTTC. Residues: CAWRAGRGNEETQYF.

The chain has TRBV4-2 and TRBJ1-4; 9 bases align to TRBD1. Germline V gene sequence: CDR1 LGHNA, CDR2 YNFKEQ. The CDR3 has 16 residues. The V and J ends lost 2 bases and 5 bases, in that order; junction bases with no gene match: 6. In DNA form, the CDR3 reads TGTGCCAGCAGCCAATCCCCGGGACAGGGAAATGAAAAACTGTTTTTT. Its protein product is CASSQSPGQGNEKLFF.

V and J are TRBV7-2 and TRBJ1-1; unclear D gene. Trimming removed 5 bases from V and 10 bases from J, with 14 bases in between. CDR3 size: 12 residues. Germline assignment: CDR1 SGHTA and CDR2 FQGNSA. CDR3 coding DNA: TGTGCCAGCAGCCCTGCGTCGAGAGGAGCTTTCTTT. Translating it yields CASSPASRGAFF.

The CDR3 DNA reads as TGTGCCACCAGCAGAGATTGGGTAGGGGCGAATCAGCCCCAGCATTTT. It translates to CATSRDWVGANQPQHF. The V gene is TRBV15, the J gene TRBJ1-5; possibly TRBD1 for D (5 bases). CDR1 is LNHNV and CDR2 is YYDKDF in the germline V gene (reference sequence). This CDR3 is 16 amino acids long. V dropped 0 bases and J dropped 4 bases, with 13 bases sitting between them.

The gene calls are TRBV4-1 and TRBJ2-7; D perhaps matches TRBD1 (6 bases). The CDR3 is made up of 16 amino acids. Trimming cost V 1 base and J 3 bases, with 16 bases left between them. CDR1 is MGHRA, CDR2 YSYEKL, per germline. The CDR3 reads CASSQVLTGPYYEQYF. Written as DNA, the CDR3 is TGCGCCAGCAGCCAAGTCCTCACAGGGCCCTACTACGAGCAGTACTTC.

This chain uses TRBV28 with TRBJ2-4; D not certain. Germline CDR1 and CDR2: MDHEN and SYDVKM. The CDR3 extends over 15 amino acids. Trimming stripped 6 bases from V and 0 bases from J, with 12 bases between. The CDR3 spells CASRSSGLAKNIQYF. The DNA for the CDR3 is TGTGCCAGCAGATCATCAGGTTTAGCCAAAAACATTCAGTACTTC.

As concerns this clone: The same CDR3 also results from other DNA sequences found in this sample. The genes are TRBV5-1 and TRBJ1-1; 7 bases fit TRBD1. The CDR3 length is 19 residues. V shed 4 bases and J 0 bases; nucleotides not matched to a gene: 18. From germline, CDR1 is SGHRS and CDR2 YFSETQ. The CDR3 DNA follows: TGCGCCAGCAGCCTAATTCTTAGGACAGGCGATTACCTGAACACTGAAGCTTTCTTT. The encoded protein is CASSLILRTGDYLNTEAFF.

V and J are TRBV2 and TRBJ1-1; 7 bases align to TRBD1. Germline V CDR1 and CDR2: SNHLY, FYNNEI. The CDR3 has 14 residues. Trimming removed 6 bases from V and 8 bases from J; junction bases left unmatched: 12. The CDR3, as DNA: TGTGCCAGCAGCACCTACAGGACAGGCGTCGAAGCTTTCTTT. This sequence encodes CASSTYRTGVEAFF.

This sequence joins TRBV7-3 and TRBJ2-1; 9 bases agree with TRBD2. This CDR3 contains 15 residues. Germline lookup yields CDR1 SGHTA and CDR2 FQGTGA. The ends lost 1 base at V and 7 bases at J; junction bases unmatched: 5. The CDR3 sequence is CASSLSGRAVNEQFF. The CDR3 DNA follows: TGTGCCAGCAGCTTAAGCGGGAGGGCCGTGAATGAGCAGTTCTTC.

This chain links TRBV29-1 with TRBJ2-1; possibly TRBD1 for D (5 bases). V lost 6 bases to trimming and J lost 6 bases, with 12 bases between them. The CDR3 spans 12 residues. Germline loops: CDR1 SQVTM, CDR2 ANQGSEA. In DNA form, the CDR3 reads TGCAGCGTGGGGCTGCTAGTCAATGAGCAGTTCTTC. This sequence encodes CSVGLLVNEQFF.

The chain links TRBV5-1 to TRBJ2-3; maybe TRBD1 (6 bases). V was pared by 0 bases and J by 0 bases, with 11 bases between. The CDR3 covers 16 residues. Germline V gene sequence: CDR1 SGHRS, CDR2 YFSETQ. DNA of the CDR3: TGCGCCAGCAGCTTGGCCGACAGGATCAGCACAGATACGCAGTATTTT. Protein: CASSLADRISTDTQYF.

This clone was observed once. The rearrangement uses TRBV6-6 and TRBJ2-5; perhaps TRBD1 as D (5 bases). The length of the CDR3 is 14 residues. Germline CDR1 MNHNY, CDR2 SVGAGI (reference sequence). Between the trimmed V and J ends, which lost 8 bases and 1 base, there was a span of 14 bases. In DNA form, the CDR3 reads TGTGCCAGCCGGTTAGTTGGGGCCCAAGAGACCCAGTACTTC. Translating gives CASRLVGAQETQYF.